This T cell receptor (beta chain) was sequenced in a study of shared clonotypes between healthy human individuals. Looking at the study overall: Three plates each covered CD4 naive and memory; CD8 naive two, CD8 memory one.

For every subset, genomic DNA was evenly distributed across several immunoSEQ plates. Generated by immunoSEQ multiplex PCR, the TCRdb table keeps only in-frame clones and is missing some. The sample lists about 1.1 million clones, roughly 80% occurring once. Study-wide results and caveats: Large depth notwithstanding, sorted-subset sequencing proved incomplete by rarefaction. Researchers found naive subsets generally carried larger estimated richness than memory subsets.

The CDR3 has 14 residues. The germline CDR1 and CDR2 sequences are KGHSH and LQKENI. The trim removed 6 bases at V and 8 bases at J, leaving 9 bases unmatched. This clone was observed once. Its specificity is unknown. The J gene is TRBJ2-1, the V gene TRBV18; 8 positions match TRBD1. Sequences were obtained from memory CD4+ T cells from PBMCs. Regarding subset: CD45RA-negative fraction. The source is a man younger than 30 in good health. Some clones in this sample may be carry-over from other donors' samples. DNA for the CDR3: TGTGCCAGCTCTACCAGGGACAGGAAAGATGAGCAGTTCTTC. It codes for CASSTRDRKDEQFF. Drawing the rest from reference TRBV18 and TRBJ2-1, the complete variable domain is NAGVMQNPRHLVRRRGQEARLRCSPMKGHSHVYWYRQLPEEGLKFMVYLQKENIIDESGMPKERFSAEFPKEGPSILRIQQVVRGDSAAYFCASSTRDRKDEQFFGPGTRLTVL.